Each of the 27 T cell receptor beta chains below was sequenced from the same sample in a study of response to subunit inactivated influenza vaccine (dated by TCRdb to the late 2010s). Receptors were amplified or captured by RT-PCR. Instrument on record: Illumina HiSeq 2500. TCRdb trimmed the raw reads at Q25, called clones with MiXCR and kept productive beta chains. CDR3 protein duplicates are merged, each entry listing the most common genes and DNA. Counted in this sample were fewer than 400,000 distinct CDR3 sequences; roughly a fifth of them appeared once. Clones ranked in the top ten supply 10% to 13% of the sample. The sample in question was PBMCs from blood, obtained 21 months after vaccination. These receptor sequences come from a man aged 45-69 years who received an inactivated influenza vaccine. Donor details come from another sample of the same person, matched by shared clones.

The genes are TRBV20-1 and TRBJ1-1; D remains ambiguous. CDR1 and CDR2 (germline): DFQATT, SNEGSKA (reference sequence). Trimming cost V 6 bases and J 9 bases, with 5 bases left between them. The CDR3 has 8 amino acids. CDR3 region: CSAPQAFF. The CDR3 nucleotides read TGCAGTGCCCCACAAGCTTTCTTT.

There are a few counts of this clonotype. The chain recombines TRBV21-1 with TRBJ1-1; the table's D call, TRBD1, has no DNA check behind it. TRBV21-1 is tagged as a pseudogene. The CDR3 consists of 17 residues. Here the CDR3 reads CASSKEGPRGMCTEAFF. CDR3 coding DNA: TGTGCCAGCAGCAAAGAGGGACCCAGGGGTATGTGCACTGAAGCTTTCTTT.

The chain has TRBV12-3 or TRBV12-4 and TRBJ2-2, with a weak D call TRBD1 (6 bases). CDR3 size: 15 residues. Trimming stripped 5 bases from V and 2 bases from J, with 12 bases between. CDR3 region: CASSTGLLNTGELFF. The DNA of the CDR3 is TGTGCCAGCAGTACAGGGCTTTTAAACACCGGGGAGCTGTTTTTT.

J is TRBJ2-7 and V is TRBV10-3, with 7 bases lining up with TRBD1. Trimming at V came to 7 bases and at J to 3 bases, leaving 6 bases not matched to a gene. The CDR3 has 13 amino acids. Germline-derived CDR1 and CDR2 are ENHRY and SYGVKD. Here the CDR3 DNA reads TGTGCCATCAAAGCAGGGGACAGCTACGAGCAGTACTTC. Its translation is CAIKAGDSYEQYF.

The V gene is TRBV2, the J gene TRBJ2-3; TRBD2 agrees at 13 bases. The CDR3 loop spans 19 amino acids. The ends lost 7 bases at V and 2 bases at J; junction bases unmatched: 15. Germline V gives CDR1 SNHLY, CDR2 FYNNEI. The CDR3 DNA reads TGTGCCAGCACCCGATCTCCCCCGGGACTAGCGGGGTACACAGATACGCAGTATTTT. Amino acid sequence: CASTRSPPGLAGYTDTQYF.

This clonotype was found a few times. The J gene is TRBJ1-1, the V gene TRBV20-1, with D tentatively TRBD1 (5 bases). The V and J ends lost 3 bases and 7 bases respectively, with 15 bases between them. The CDR3 extends over 13 amino acids. Germline V gene sequence: CDR1 DFQATT, CDR2 SNEGSKA (reference sequence). The CDR3 reads CSARDRDLHEAFF. The CDR3 nucleotides are TGCAGTGCTAGGGACCGGGACCTACATGAAGCTTTCTTT.

A single count supports this clonotype. J is TRBJ2-1 and V is TRBV11-2; 10 bases match TRBD2. The CDR3 totals 16 residues. V gave up 6 bases and J gave up 1 base; unmatched junction bases: 6. Germline loops: CDR1 SGHAT, CDR2 FQNNGV. CDR3 DNA: TGTGCCAGCAGAATCGGACTAGCGGTGTCCTACAATGAGCAGTTCTTC. Encoded protein: CASRIGLAVSYNEQFF. Supplemented by reference TRBV11-2 and TRBJ2-1, the full variable domain reads EAGVAQSPRYKIIEKRQSVAFWCNPISGHATLYWYQQILGQGPKLLIQFQNNGVVDDSQLPKDRFSAERLKGVDSTLKIQPAKLEDSAVYLCASRIGLAVSYNEQFFGPGTRLTVL.

The chain links TRBV7-9 to TRBJ2-7; perhaps TRBD2 as D (5 bases). The CDR3 runs to 15 residues. Trimming removed 2 bases at V and 2 bases at J, with 13 bases between. Germline CDR1 reads SEHNR; CDR2 reads FQNEAQ (reference sequence). CDR3 in DNA: TGTGCCAGCAGCTTACAAAGCGGCGGCCCCTACGAGCAGTACTTC. Translating gives CASSLQSGGPYEQYF. Full variable domain (remainder filled in from reference TRBV7-9 and TRBJ2-7): DTGVSQNPRHKITKRGQNVTFRCDPISEHNRLYWYRQTLGQGPEFLTYFQNEAQLEKSRLLSDRFSAERPKGSFSTLEIQRTEQGDSAMYLCASSLQSGGPYEQYFGPGTRLTVT.

The table lists this clonotype with a few counts. This sequence joins TRBV28 and TRBJ2-7, with 7 positions matching TRBD2. Germline trimming cut 8 bases from V and 3 bases from J; bases unmatched to any gene: 7. The CDR3 has 13 amino acids. Germline V gene data show CDR1 as MDHEN and CDR2 as SYDVKM. CDR3 DNA sequence: TGTGCCAGCTGTCGGGGGGAAATCTACGAGCAGTACTTC. As protein: CASCRGEIYEQYF.

This clonotype was counted only a few times. The rearrangement links TRBV4-1 to TRBJ1-5, with unresolved D. Germline V CDR1 and CDR2: MGHRA, YSYEKL. The CDR3 is 16 residues long. V was cut by 6 bases and J by 3 bases, with 18 bases left in between. CDR3 sequence reads: CASSPRFLGNNQPQHF. The CDR3 DNA sequence: TGCGCCAGCAGTCCTCGGTTCCTAGGGAACAATCAGCCCCAGCATTTT.

The genes are TRBV5-1 and TRBJ2-1; TRBD1 agrees at 7 bases. The CDR3 consists of 15 residues. V shed 4 bases, J shed 0 bases, and the junction held 4 bases outside the gene matches. Germline V gene sequence: CDR1 SGHRS, CDR2 YFSETQ. The CDR3 sequence is CASSLGTASYNEQFF. CDR3 nucleotides: TGCGCCAGCAGCCTAGGGACAGCCTCCTACAATGAGCAGTTCTTC.

The chain couples TRBV10-3 to TRBJ2-1; D uncertain. Trimming left V 0 bases short and J 0 bases short, with 9 bases between. The length of the CDR3 is 16 residues. Looked up from germline, CDR1 is ENHRY and CDR2 is SYGVKD. CDR3 protein: CAISESVVSSYNEQFF. DNA of the CDR3: TGTGCCATCAGTGAGTCGGTGGTCAGCTCCTACAATGAGCAGTTCTTC.

The table lists this clonotype with many counts. The chain employs TRBV29-1 and TRBJ1-5; possibly TRBD1 for D (5 bases). This CDR3 spans 12 amino acids. Between the trimmed V and J ends, which lost 4 bases and 4 bases, there was a span of 8 bases. Germline V CDR1 and CDR2: SQVTM, ANQGSEA. The CDR3 region is CSVGDSNQPQHF. DNA of the CDR3: TGCAGCGTTGGCGACAGTAATCAGCCCCAGCATTTT. Supplemented by reference TRBV29-1 and TRBJ1-5, the full variable domain reads SAVISQKPSRDICQRGTSLTIQCQVDSQVTMMFWYRQQPGQSLTLIATANQGSEATYESGFVIDKFPISRPNLTFSTLTVSNMSPEDSSIYLCSVGDSNQPQHFGDGTRLSIL.

This clonotype was counted a few times. This chain connects TRBV24-1 to TRBJ2-3, with a possible D match to TRBD2 (5 bases). The CDR3 is 14 amino acids. Germline assignment: CDR1 KGHDR and CDR2 SFDVKD. The ends were cut back, 1 base at V and 3 bases at J, with 7 bases in the middle. Here the CDR3 reads CATSDFRGTDTQYF. The CDR3 DNA follows: TGTGCCACCAGTGATTTCCGGGGAACAGATACGCAGTATTTT.

This clonotype was picked up many times. CDR3 in DNA: TGTGCCAGCAGCCAAGATCCGACAGTTAACTATGGCTACACCTTC. It encodes CASSQDPTVNYGYTF. The V gene is TRBV4-2, the J gene TRBJ1-2, with D perhaps TRBD1 (5 bases). The germline V gene encodes CDR1 LGHNA and CDR2 YNFKEQ. This CDR3 comprises 15 residues. V lost 0 bases and J lost 1, with 9 bases in between.

This clonotype was found a few times. V usage is TRBV20-1 and J usage is TRBJ1-1; 9 bases align to TRBD1. Germline V gene lookup returns CDR1 DFQATT and CDR2 SNEGSKA (reference sequence). The V gene end was trimmed by 1 base and the J gene end by 5 bases; junction bases not matched to a gene: 5. The CDR3 totals 14 residues. The CDR3 DNA reads as TGCAGTGCTAGAGCCGGGACAGGGAGGACTGAAGCTTTCTTT. This encodes CSARAGTGRTEAFF.

The chain combines TRBV20-1 with TRBJ2-7, with a weak D call TRBD2 (6 bases). V dropped 0 bases and J dropped 4 bases, with 10 bases sitting between them. This CDR3 has 13 amino acids. Per germline, CDR1 DFQATT and CDR2 SNEGSKA (reference sequence). The CDR3 is CSAREGLRYEQYF. The CDR3 DNA reads as TGCAGTGCTAGAGAAGGACTACGATACGAGCAGTACTTC.

The chain uses TRBV15 and TRBJ1-2, with TRBD1 matching over 11 bases. This CDR3 is 16 amino acids long. CDR1 LNHNV and CDR2 YYDKDF come from the germline V gene (reference sequence). Unmatched junction bases numbered 7, after V lost 3 bases and J lost 4 bases. CDR3 sequence: CATSRDRGPLGYGYTF. Written as DNA, the CDR3 is TGTGCCACCAGCAGGGACAGGGGGCCGCTGGGCTATGGCTACACCTTC.

This clonotype was seen ten or more times. V is TRBV2 and J is TRBJ1-4, with D possibly being TRBD1 (5 bases). Germline lookup yields CDR1 SNHLY and CDR2 FYNNEI. Between the trimmed V and J ends, which lost 1 base and 6 bases, there was a span of 9 bases. The CDR3 runs 14 residues. The CDR3 reads CASSEGDRYEKLFF. CDR3 nucleotides: TGTGCCAGCAGTGAAGGGGACCGTTATGAAAAACTGTTTTTT.

V gene TRBV20-1 combines with J gene TRBJ1-5; D gene ambiguous. Germline assignment: CDR1 DFQATT and CDR2 SNEGSKA (reference sequence). There are 14 residues in the CDR3. With 3 bases removed from V and 0 bases from J, the gap between germline ends came to 9 bases. CDR3 DNA sequence: TGCAGTGCTAGTCTTTTATATAGCAATCAGCCCCAGCATTTT. Translated, it gives CSASLLYSNQPQHF.

The sample holds one count of this clonotype. Mismatch with germline at one junction end may stem from a read error. The chain carries TRBV7-2 and TRBJ2-1, with D hard to call. The CDR3 consists of 15 residues. CDR1 and CDR2 (germline): SGHTA, FQGNSA. The CDR3 spells CPSSSAPRIDNEQFF. The CDR3 DNA sequence: TGTCCCAGCAGCTCAGCCCCCAGGATCGACAATGAGCAGTTCTTC.

This chain connects TRBV6-5 to TRBJ1-5; tentatively, D is TRBD1 (5 bases). V lost 2 bases and J 4 bases, leaving 12 bases between the germline ends. The CDR3 totals 15 residues. Germline CDR1 and CDR2: MNHEY and SVGAGI. CDR3 protein: CASSYAQGRNQPQHF. The DNA for the CDR3 is TGTGCCAGCAGTTACGCCCAGGGTAGAAATCAGCCCCAGCATTTT.

This clonotype appeared a few times. CDR3 nucleotides: TGTGCCAGCAGGGTTCGCAATCAGCCCCAGCATTTT. This codes for CASRVRNQPQHF. V and J are TRBV6-4 and TRBJ1-5; no clear D. V shed 6 bases and J shed 2 bases, with 5 bases lying between them. The CDR3 sequence is 12 residues long. From germline, CDR1 is MRHNA and CDR2 SNTAGT.

The V gene is TRBV4-3, the J gene TRBJ2-7; D not certain. Trimming pared 1 base from V and 4 bases from J, leaving 14 bases between. The CDR3 has 15 amino acids. Germline CDR1 LGHNA, CDR2 YSLEER. CDR3 region: CASSQGATGGYEQYF. CDR3 coding DNA: TGCGCCAGCAGCCAAGGGGCTACTGGCGGATACGAGCAGTACTTC.

This clonotype appeared a few times. The chain carries TRBV6-5 and TRBJ2-7; D is perhaps TRBD1 (6 bases). The length of the CDR3 is 17 residues. CDR1 and CDR2 (germline): MNHEY, SVGAGI. V dropped 2 bases and J dropped 1 base, with 18 bases sitting between them. CDR3 nucleotide sequence: TGTGCCAGCAGTTACCAAACCGGGGACACCGGGTCCTACGAGCAGTACTTC. The encoded protein is CASSYQTGDTGSYEQYF.

At least ten counts were recorded for this clonotype. The chain is built from TRBV7-2 and TRBJ1-6; D gene uncertain. The ends were cut back, 3 bases at V and 0 bases at J, with 6 bases in the middle. The CDR3 covers 15 residues. CDR1 and CDR2 (germline): SGHTA, FQGNSA. CDR3 sequence: CASSFVGSYNSPLHF. The CDR3 DNA reads as TGTGCCAGCAGCTTTGTGGGCTCCTATAATTCACCCCTCCACTTT.

In its sample, this clonotype was seen a few times. V and J are TRBV19 and TRBJ1-1; 10 bases are shared with TRBD1. The V gene's germline CDR1 is LNHDA and CDR2 SQIVND (reference sequence). The CDR3 has 15 amino acids. The trim removed 8 bases at V and 2 bases at J, leaving 8 bases unmatched. CDR3 residues: CASFPGQGRNTEAFF. In DNA form, the CDR3 reads TGTGCCAGTTTTCCGGGACAGGGGCGCAACACTGAAGCTTTCTTT.